The TCR beta chain described here comes from a study of preoperative IRX-2 immunotherapy in early breast cancer. This CDR3 spans 12 amino acids. The germline CDR1 and CDR2 sequences are MNHGY and SAAAGT. The V gene lost 7 bases and the J gene lost 0 bases, with 5 bases spanning the gap. The repertoire was sequenced with immunoSEQ multiplex PCR; TCRdb's copy has only in-frame clones and lacks some. Of more than 35,000 clones in the sample, about 72% were seen once. Documented treatment: preoperative locoregional IRX-2 cytokine immunotherapy. Preoperative locoregional IRX-2 cytokine immunotherapy was tested in the phase Ib source study.

Sequenced material: tumor tissue, taken after IRX-2 immunotherapy. The sequence derives from a human donor with breast cancer. The chain couples TRBV6-8 to TRBJ2-3; D call uncertain. For the CDR3, the DNA is TGTGCCAGCATGGACAGCACAGATACGCAGTATTTT. Translating gives CASMDSTDTQYF.